Below, 7 T cell receptor beta chains from the same sample are listed, as sequenced in a study of T-cell reconstitution after alpha-beta-depleted transplantation in children (dated by TCRdb to the mid-2010s). Libraries were made using PCR. This sample was sequenced with an Illumina HiSeq 2500. TCR libraries were prepared with molecular barcoding, using unique molecular identifiers to normalize TCRbeta repertoire quantification. The public reads were reanalyzed by TCRdb: fastp trimming at Q25, MiXCR alignment, in-frame beta chains only. Each CDR3 protein appears once, grouped with its most common genes and DNA. The sample data list around 480,000 distinct CDR3 sequences, and around a third of these were observed just once. Around 2.3% of the sample is held by the ten biggest clonotypes. The sequenced sample was PBMCs from the stem cell graft donor, obtained from the stem cell graft. The receptors derive from a human donor who donated a stem cell graft to a child with aplastic anemia.

This clonotype came up a few times. CDR3 coding DNA: TGCGCCAGCAGTGAGGGACTAGCGGGAAACACCGGGGAGCTGTTTTTT. This translates into CASSEGLAGNTGELFF. The rearrangement joins TRBV10-1 to TRBJ2-2, with TRBD2 matching 12 bases. Looked up from germline, CDR1 is WNHNN and CDR2 is SYGVQD (reference sequence). The length of the CDR3 is 16 residues. V was pared by 2 bases and J by 2 bases, with 0 bases of the junction left unmatched.

The DNA for the CDR3 is TGCGCCAGCAGCCAAGGGGAAATCGGGGGCACCGGGGAGCTGTTTTTT. Translation gives CASSQGEIGGTGELFF. This chain links TRBV4-1 with TRBJ2-2; TRBD2 is a possible D gene (6 bases). V lost 1 base and J 4 bases, leaving 13 bases between the germline ends. The CDR3 runs to 16 residues. Per the germline V gene, CDR1 is MGHRA and CDR2 is YSYEKL.

This clonotype was recorded a few times. This rearrangement joins TRBV29-1 to TRBJ1-1; 8 bases are shared with TRBD1. The CDR3 extends over 15 amino acids. Looked up from germline, CDR1 is SQVTM and CDR2 is ANQGSEA. Losses at the gene ends were 3 bases for V and 4 bases for J; bases not matched to a gene: 10. CDR3 DNA sequence: TGCAGCGTTGAGGATTATCAGGGGGCCTCCACTGAAGCTTTCTTT. This sequence encodes CSVEDYQGASTEAFF.

This clonotype has only a few counts. The chain combines TRBV6-2 or TRBV6-3 with TRBJ1-5; D is unclear. The CDR3 is made up of 16 amino acids. Trimming stripped 6 bases from V and 8 bases from J, with 23 bases between. CDR1 MNHEY and CDR2 SVGEGT come from the germline V gene. The CDR3 protein is CASSPGRIISIKPQHF. The CDR3 DNA reads TGTGCCAGCAGCCCCGGGAGAATCATTTCCATCAAGCCCCAGCATTTT.

V and J are TRBV12-3 or TRBV12-4 and TRBJ2-5, with D unclear. This CDR3 is 14 amino acids long. Trimming left V 3 bases short and J 1 base short, with 9 bases between. This CDR3 reads CASSLITAQETQYF. The CDR3 region has the DNA TGTGCCAGCAGTTTGATAACAGCCCAAGAGACCCAGTACTTC.

V gene TRBV10-3 combines with J gene TRBJ2-3; 7 bases line up with TRBD2. CDR3 length equals 15 residues. J lost 0 bases, V lost 6 bases, and 6 bases had no gene match. The V gene's germline CDR1 is ENHRY and CDR2 SYGVKD. The CDR3 spells CAIRPTSASTDTQYF. In nucleotides, the CDR3 is TGTGCCATCAGGCCTACTAGCGCTAGCACAGATACGCAGTATTTT.

This clonotype was counted between two and nine times. V usage is TRBV7-7 and J usage is TRBJ2-1, with TRBD2 matching 12 bases. CDR1 SSHAT and CDR2 FNYEAQ come from the germline V gene (reference sequence). V lost 4 bases to trimming and J lost 9 bases; unmatched junction nucleotides: 13. The CDR3 spans 17 residues. The CDR3 spells CASSSTPPSGRAGEQFF. Here the CDR3 DNA reads TGTGCCAGCAGCTCTACCCCCCCTAGCGGGAGGGCCGGTGAGCAGTTCTTC. Full variable domain (rest looked up from reference TRBV7-7 and TRBJ2-1): GAGVSQSPRYKVTKRGQDVTLRCDPISSHATLYWYQQALGQGPEFLTYFNYEAQPDKSGLPSDRFSAERPEGSISTLTIQRTEQRDSAMYRCASSSTPPSGRAGEQFFGPGTRLTVL.